This T cell receptor beta chain originates from a study of blood T cell repertoires in COVID-19. About the research overall: From the United States, Italy and Spain came samples of acute and convalescent COVID-19. The cDNA or gDNA used as material had been derived from T cells, B-cell-depleted T cells, or PBMCs.

This clone turned up a few times. J gave up 8 bases and V 5 bases, and 10 bases lay outside the gene matches. The V gene's germline CDR1 is SEHNR and CDR2 FQNEAQ (reference sequence). CDR3 length: 16 amino acids. Original processing notes: The assay estimated nucleated cells by amplifying reference gene primers. The protocol was immunoSEQ multiplex PCR, while the TCRdb copy is restricted to in-frame clones and leaves out a portion. V and J calls and clone size are copied from that table; D and trimming were computed from the DNA. The data contain approximately 140,000 clones, approximately 88% of them seen just once; the ten biggest clones take up 28%.

The J gene is TRBJ1-6, the V gene TRBV7-9; 9 bases match TRBD1. The receptor's source is a human donor in a cohort sampled during active COVID-19. Sequencing input: peripheral blood. Here the CDR3 DNA reads TGTGCCAGCAGCCCGCGACAGGGGGTGCGGGATTCACCCCTCCACTTT. Translated: CASSPRQGVRDSPLHF.